The next 8 T cell receptor beta chains were all read from a single sample in a study of blood T cell repertoires in COVID-19. The protocol was immunoSEQ multiplex PCR, while the TCRdb copy is restricted to in-frame clones and leaves out a portion. The repertoire holds approximately 160,000 clones, with 81% as singletons. The specimen was peripheral blood. The receptors derive from a man aged 55 to 69 with active or convalescent COVID-19.

The chain joins TRBV12-3 or TRBV12-4 to TRBJ1-5; D is unresolved. V was trimmed by 3 bases and J by 2 bases, leaving 5 bases between them. This CDR3 is built from 13 residues. The CDR3 reads CASSLERNQPQHF. For the CDR3, the DNA is TGTGCCAGCAGTTTGGAGCGCAATCAGCCCCAGCATTTT.

This clone was picked up a small number of times. The genes are TRBV6-5 and TRBJ1-3, with 7 bases matching TRBD1. The ends lost 5 bases at V and 0 bases at J; junction bases unmatched: 1. The CDR3 totals 14 residues. Looked up from germline, CDR1 is MNHEY and CDR2 is SVGAGI. The CDR3 DNA follows: TGTGCCAGCAGTAGGGACAGCTCTGGAAACACCATATATTTT. Its translation is CASSRDSSGNTIYF.

This clone was seen just once. The CDR3 bases are TGTGCCAGCAGTCCTCCTACTAGCGGGGGGCCCGCCTCCTACGAGCAGTACTTC. The encoded protein is CASSPPTSGGPASYEQYF. This chain links TRBV6-6 with TRBJ2-7; 12 bases map to TRBD2. CDR1 and CDR2 (germline): MNHNY, SVGAGI (reference sequence). This CDR3 has 18 residues. V was clipped by 5 bases and J by 0 bases; unmatched bases: 11.

The chain is built from TRBV5-1 and TRBJ1-1; no firm D call. The CDR3 extends over 13 amino acids. Germline V gene sequence: CDR1 SGHRS, CDR2 YFSETQ. V was trimmed by 4 bases and J by 1 base, leaving 8 bases between them. This chain's CDR3 is CASSPSENTEAFF. CDR3 nucleotide sequence: TGCGCCAGCAGCCCAAGCGAGAACACTGAAGCTTTCTTT.

Turning to this clone: Mismatch with germline at one junction end may stem from a read error. The J gene is TRBJ2-7, the V gene TRBV5-1; D possibly corresponds to TRBD2 (7 bases). The germline gives CDR1 SGHRS, CDR2 YFSETQ. This CDR3 has 17 residues. CDR3: CARSLGGGATDYYEQYF. In DNA form, the CDR3 reads TGCGCCCGCAGCTTGGGTGGGGGGGCTACAGACTACTACGAGCAGTACTTC.

This clone was counted a single time. The chain employs TRBV9 and TRBJ2-7; 7 bases are shared with TRBD1. Germline V gives CDR1 SGDLS, CDR2 YYNGEE. The ends lost 0 bases at V and 2 bases at J; junction bases unmatched: 14. The CDR3 covers 18 residues. CDR3 sequence: CASSVGLGSGGQAYEQYF. The CDR3, as DNA: TGTGCCAGCAGCGTAGGGTTGGGGTCAGGGGGACAAGCCTACGAGCAGTACTTC.

J is TRBJ2-7 and V is TRBV19; 7 bases map to TRBD1. This CDR3 has 15 residues. The J segment lost 1 base and the V segment lost 1 base, leaving 4 bases of the junction unmatched. Per the germline V gene, CDR1 is LNHDA and CDR2 is SQIVND (reference sequence). CDR3 amino acids: CASSIVLGQSYEQYF. CDR3 DNA: TGTGCCAGTAGTATAGTGCTGGGACAGTCCTACGAGCAGTACTTC. Based on the CDR3 plus reference TRBV19 and TRBJ2-7, the full variable domain is DGGITQSPKYLFRKEGQNVTLSCEQNLNHDAMYWYRQDPGQGLRLIYYSQIVNDFQKGDIAEGYSVSREKKESFPLTVTSAQKNPTAFYLCASSIVLGQSYEQYFGPGTRLTVT.

The chain uses TRBV5-1 and TRBJ2-1; 10 nucleotides align to TRBD2. Germline V gives CDR1 SGHRS, CDR2 YFSETQ. With 5 bases clipped from V and 1 base from J, the junction kept 3 bases outside the gene matches. There are 15 residues in the CDR3. CDR3 sequence reads: CASRFSGGSYNEQFF. The CDR3 nucleotides read TGCGCCAGCAGGTTTAGCGGGGGGTCCTACAATGAGCAGTTCTTC. Based on the CDR3 plus reference TRBV5-1 and TRBJ2-1, the full variable domain is KAGVTQTPRYLIKTRGQQVTLSCSPISGHRSVSWYQQTPGQGLQFLFEYFSETQRNKGNFPGRFSGRQFSNSRSEMNVSTLELGDSALYLCASRFSGGSYNEQFFGPGTRLTVL.